In this sample, the clone carrying this TCR beta chain turned up a few times. Both iRepertoire HTBI primers and Arm-PCR of CDR3 regions were used to build the TCR beta libraries. TCRdb reanalysed the multiplex PCR reads using MiXCR and keeps one entry per CDR3 protein. The profile covers hundreds of thousands of distinct CDR3 sequences, with 20% to 25% appearing a single time and 6.5% to 9% taken by the ten largest. The CDR3 totals 12 residues. With 8 bases removed from V and 7 bases from J, the gap between germline ends came to 11 bases. The entry originates in a study of regulatory T cells in long-lasting Graves disease. Described time point: persistent/refractory GD, antithyroid drugs over 5 years with positive TRAb. Generation of the TCR library employed RNA extracted from PBMCs.

This material consisted of peripheral blood mononuclear cells (PBMCs), taken when the disease was refractory, from a patient treated with antithyroid drugs. The sequence derives from a female donor with Graves disease. The chain joins TRBV12-3 or TRBV12-4 to TRBJ2-2; no definite D call. CDR3 nucleotides: TGTGCCAGCTCTAAAGTAATCGGGGAGCTGTTTTTT. It codes for CASSKVIGELFF.